This T cell receptor beta chain was identified in a study of cytomegalovirus exposure and HLA in healthy donors. About the study: Researchers found that approximately 77% of almost 400 genotyped donors fell within the Caucasian-associated ancestry cluster. The study's findings and limits: In a later analysis, TCR beta V- and J-gene trimming showed a link to a missense DCLRE1C variant. CMV serostatus was the only recorded immune exposure for donors. The study dropped some indistinguishable V segments, TRBV6-2 and TRBV6-3 among them.

Researchers ran the PCR with 60 Vbeta and 13 Jbeta primers. Here immunoSEQ multiplex PCR was the method, and the copy in TCRdb shows in-frame clones only, minus some. Here the sample spans about 110,000 clones, approximately 85% being singletons. Trimming cost V 1 base and J 3 bases, with 21 bases left between them. Germline-derived CDR1 and CDR2 are MGHRA and YSYEKL. The CDR3 has 18 amino acids. Of note for this clone: Antigen specificity is unknown.

The clonotype comes from a man aged 50 or older in good health and CMV-seronegative. This chain uses TRBV4-1 with TRBJ1-1, with D perhaps matching TRBD1 (6 bases). The specimen was PBMCs. CDR3 residues: CASSQVIGRRQGYTEAFF. The CDR3 bases are TGCGCCAGCAGCCAAGTGATTGGGCGAAGGCAGGGGTACACTGAAGCTTTCTTT.